What follows are 5 T cell receptor beta chains derived from one specimen sequenced in a study of siplizumab effects on memory and regulatory T cells. No antigen has been assigned to these receptors. Sequenced by immunoSEQ multiplex PCR; TCRdb stores in-frame clones only, minus some. The table has fewer than 20,000 clones, 45% to 60% seen once. Researchers cocultured the mixed lymphocyte reaction cells at 37°C for 6 to 7 days. The sequenced sample was CFSE-low (dividing) CD4+ T cells sorted from an allogeneic mixed lymphocyte reaction. All receptors come from a human donor in good health; the cells came from an allogeneic mixed lymphocyte reaction.

The chain combines TRBV10-3 with TRBJ2-3; tentatively, D is TRBD1 (5 bases). V lost 5 bases and J lost 4, with 7 bases in between. CDR1 is ENHRY, CDR2 SYGVKD, per germline. The CDR3 is 12 residues long. CDR3 amino acids: CAISQGPDTQYF. The CDR3 bases are TGTGCCATCAGTCAGGGTCCAGATACGCAGTATTTT.

The chain carries TRBV6-5 and TRBJ1-2; no clear D. Trimming removed 3 bases at V and 2 bases at J, with 13 bases between. Per the germline V gene, CDR1 is MNHEY and CDR2 is SVGAGI. This CDR3 is 15 amino acids long. The CDR3 DNA is TGTGCCAGCAGTTATCGAGAAAGGGCCAACTATGGCTACACCTTC. Its protein product is CASSYRERANYGYTF.

The rearrangement uses TRBV5-8 and TRBJ2-1, with a possible D match to TRBD1 (5 bases). V was cut by 0 bases and J by 8 bases, with 15 bases left in between. CDR3 length equals 15 residues. Germline values: CDR1 SGHTS, CDR2 YDEGEE. CDR3: CASSLEGLRMDEQFF. The CDR3 bases are TGTGCCAGCAGCTTGGAGGGGCTTAGGATGGATGAGCAGTTCTTC. Combining the CDR3 with reference TRBV5-8 and TRBJ2-1 gives the whole variable domain EAGVTQSPTHLIKTRGQQATLRCSPISGHTSVYWYQQALGLGLQFLLWYDEGEERNRGNFPPRFSGRQFPNYSSELNVNALELEDSALYLCASSLEGLRMDEQFFGPGTRLTVL.

This clone was recorded a few times. Other DNA sequences in this sample translate to the same CDR3. This rearrangement joins TRBV29-1 to TRBJ2-5; 9 bases are a match to TRBD1. Germline CDR1 SQVTM, CDR2 ANQGSEA. V was clipped by 5 bases and J by 4 bases; unmatched bases: 2. CDR3 size: 12 residues. CDR3 residues: CSVLTGGETQYF. Here the CDR3 DNA reads TGCAGCGTTTTGACAGGGGGAGAGACCCAGTACTTC. The variable domain in full, completed from reference TRBV29-1 and TRBJ2-5, reads SAVISQKPSRDICQRGTSLTIQCQVDSQVTMMFWYRQQPGQSLTLIATANQGSEATYESGFVIDKFPISRPNLTFSTLTVSNMSPEDSSIYLCSVLTGGETQYFGPGTRLLVL.

The chain employs TRBV9 and TRBJ2-3; D unresolved. Germline loops: CDR1 SGDLS, CDR2 YYNGEE. V was pared by 4 bases and J by 6 bases, with 12 bases between. The CDR3 consists of 13 residues. The CDR3 coding sequence is TGTGCCAGCAGCCTTAACCTTTTTGATACGCAGTATTTT. It codes for CASSLNLFDTQYF.